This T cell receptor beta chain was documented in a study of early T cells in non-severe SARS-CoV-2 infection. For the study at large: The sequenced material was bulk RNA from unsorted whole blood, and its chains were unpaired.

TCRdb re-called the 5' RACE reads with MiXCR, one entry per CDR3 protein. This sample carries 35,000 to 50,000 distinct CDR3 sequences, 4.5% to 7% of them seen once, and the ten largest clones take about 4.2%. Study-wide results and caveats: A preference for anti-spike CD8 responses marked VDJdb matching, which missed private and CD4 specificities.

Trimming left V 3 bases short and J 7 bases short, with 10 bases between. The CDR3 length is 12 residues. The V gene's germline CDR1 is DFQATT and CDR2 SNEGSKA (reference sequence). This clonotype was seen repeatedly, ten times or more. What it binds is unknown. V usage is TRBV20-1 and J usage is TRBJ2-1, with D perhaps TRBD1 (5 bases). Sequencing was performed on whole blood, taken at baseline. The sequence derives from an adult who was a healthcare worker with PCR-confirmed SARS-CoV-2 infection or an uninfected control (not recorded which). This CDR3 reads CSASKGSNEQFF. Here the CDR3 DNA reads TGCAGTGCTAGCAAGGGGTCGAATGAGCAGTTCTTC.